The 19 T cell receptor beta chains presented below share a single source sample, sequenced in a study of T-cell memory formation after mild COVID-19. TCRdb ran MiXCR on the 5' RACE reads and lists one entry per CDR3 protein. The sample includes under 550,000 distinct CDR3 sequences, roughly 18% of them seen just once. The sequencing input was PBMCs or a T cell subset sorted from them (not recorded which). The receptors come from a young man who had mild COVID-19 (a few samples of this study predate the infection). Cell type and time point are not known.

This chain uses TRBV5-1 with TRBJ2-3, with 8 bases identical to TRBD1. The CDR3 covers 15 residues. Germline V gene lookup returns CDR1 SGHRS and CDR2 YFSETQ. V was clipped by 1 base and J by 4 bases; unmatched bases: 5. CDR3 nucleotide sequence: TGCGCCAGCAGCTTGTCAGGGGGCCCCCCAGATACGCAGTATTTT. It is translated as CASSLSGGPPDTQYF.

The chain joins TRBV4-3 to TRBJ2-3; D is unclear. This CDR3 comprises 15 residues. V was pared by 3 bases and J by 4 bases, with 14 bases between. CDR1 is LGHNA, CDR2 YSLEER, per germline. CDR3 bases: TGCGCCAGCAGCCAGTCTTCCTCTGGGGCAGATACGCAGTATTTT. Translating gives CASSQSSSGADTQYF.

This clonotype was counted between two and nine times. Written as DNA, the CDR3 is TGTGCCAGCAGCTTATTTCAGGACACTCGGAAGGCTCCGTGGGCCCAGTACTTC. Protein: CASSLFQDTRKAPWAQYF. V usage is TRBV7-9 and J usage is TRBJ2-5, with D tentatively TRBD1 (5 bases). V was trimmed by 2 bases and J by 9 bases, leaving 28 bases between them. Germline CDR1 is SEHNR and CDR2 is FQNEAQ (reference sequence). This CDR3 comprises 18 residues.

This clonotype was recorded a few times. The chain combines TRBV5-6 with TRBJ2-7, with 8 bases that match TRBD1. The CDR3 covers 16 residues. With V trimmed by 4 bases and J by 0 bases, 9 bases remained unmatched. Germline V gives CDR1 SGHDT, CDR2 YYEEEE. CDR3: CASSTLGQEYSYEQYV. The CDR3 region has the DNA TGTGCCAGCAGCACTCTGGGACAGGAATACTCCTACGAGCAGTACGTC.

This clonotype was recorded many times. The chain has TRBV5-1 and TRBJ2-1, with D maybe TRBD2 (6 bases). V dropped 0 bases and J dropped 1 base, with 14 bases sitting between them. The CDR3 sequence is 17 residues long. Germline loops: CDR1 SGHRS, CDR2 YFSETQ. The CDR3 coding sequence is TGCGCCAGCAGCTTGGCCTGGGTGGGGAGGTCCTACAATGAGCAGTTCTTC. Its protein product is CASSLAWVGRSYNEQFF.

This clonotype was observed a handful of times. The CDR3 DNA sequence: TGTGCCAGCAGAGACTCTTCGGGGAACACTGAAGCTTTCTTT. Its protein product is CASRDSSGNTEAFF. The rearrangement uses TRBV2 and TRBJ1-1; D is unclear. V lost 6 bases, J lost 1 base, and 12 bases lay in between. CDR1 is SNHLY, CDR2 FYNNEI, per germline. The CDR3 covers 14 residues.

This rearrangement joins TRBV29-1 to TRBJ2-1; 16 bases line up with TRBD2. Germline V gene data show CDR1 as SQVTM and CDR2 as ANQGSEA. With 3 bases clipped from V and 4 bases from J, the junction kept 12 bases outside the gene matches. This CDR3 region has 19 residues. CDR3 sequence (DNA): TGCAGCGTTGATGGTCCGGGACTAGCGGGGGGGAGTGTGTACAATGAGCAGTTCTTC. It yields the protein CSVDGPGLAGGSVYNEQFF.

The genes are TRBV15 and TRBJ2-3; 8 bases line up with TRBD2. Trimming removed 2 bases from V and 1 base from J; junction bases left unmatched: 8. The CDR3 totals 17 residues. The germline gives CDR1 LNHNV, CDR2 YYDKDF (reference sequence). CDR3 sequence (DNA): TGTGCCACCAGCAGATCCTCCCACGGGGGGGGCACAGATACGCAGTATTTT. Amino acids: CATSRSSHGGGTDTQYF. The full variable domain, completed using reference TRBV15 and TRBJ2-3, is DAMVIQNPRYQVTQFGKPVTLSCSQTLNHNVMYWYQQKSSQAPKLLFHYYDKDFNNEADTPDNFQSRRPNTSFCFLDIRSPGLGDTAMYLCATSRSSHGGGTDTQYFGPGTRLTVL.

This clonotype was counted many times. V usage is TRBV6-2 or TRBV6-3 and J usage is TRBJ1-5; the D is unclear. CDR1 MNHEY and CDR2 SVGEGT come from the germline V gene. There are 15 residues in the CDR3. The ends were cut back, 4 bases at V and 3 bases at J, with 13 bases in the middle. CDR3 amino acids: CASSSTRILNQPQHF. The DNA of the CDR3 is TGTGCCAGCAGTTCGACCCGAATCCTCAATCAGCCCCAGCATTTT.

This chain connects TRBV27 to TRBJ2-5, with 8 bases aligning to TRBD1. This CDR3 region has 15 residues. Germline V gives CDR1 MNHEY, CDR2 SMNVEV (reference sequence). V lost 4 bases and J lost 7; bases outside the gene matches: 11. CDR3 protein: CASSSPTGARGTQYF. For the CDR3, the DNA is TGTGCCAGCAGTTCCCCGACAGGGGCAAGGGGGACCCAGTACTTC.

This clonotype has a handful of counts. The rearrangement uses TRBV7-3 and TRBJ2-3; D not certain. In germline, CDR1 is SGHTA, CDR2 FQGTGA. Trimming left V 8 bases short and J 5 bases short, with 8 bases between. The CDR3 contains 11 residues. DNA of the CDR3: TGTGCCAGCTTAAGAGGAGATACGCAGTATTTT. Residues: CASLRGDTQYF.

The V gene is TRBV18, the J gene TRBJ2-7; TRBD1 might be the D (5 bases). Deletions cut 3 bases from V and 2 bases from J, with 14 bases between. The CDR3 sequence is 15 residues long. CDR1 is KGHSH, CDR2 LQKENI, per germline. This CDR3 is CASSPPQGNTYEQYF. The CDR3 region has the DNA TGTGCCAGCTCACCCCCTCAGGGTAACACCTACGAGCAGTACTTC.

At least ten counts were recorded for this clonotype. V usage is TRBV7-6 and J usage is TRBJ2-3; D remains unclear. This CDR3 has 14 amino acids. The ends were cut back, 1 base at V and 2 bases at J, with 7 bases in the middle. CDR1 and CDR2 from the germline V gene are SGHVS and FNYEAQ. The CDR3 nucleotides are TGTGCCAGCAGCTTAGTAGGGTACACAGATACGCAGTATTTT. Translated, it gives CASSLVGYTDTQYF.

This clonotype was detected a few times. The chain combines TRBV7-3 with TRBJ2-2; D call uncertain. CDR1 is SGHTA and CDR2 is FQGTGA in the germline V gene. The CDR3 has 15 amino acids. The V gene lost 5 bases and the J gene lost 6 bases, with 16 bases spanning the gap. Written as DNA, the CDR3 is TGTGCCAGCAGCGTCGGTCCCTTAACGTCCGGGGAGCTGTTTTTT. This gives the protein CASSVGPLTSGELFF.

Here the CDR3 DNA reads TGTGCCAGCAGTACAAGACAGTTATACAATGAGCAGTTCTTC. Its translation: CASSTRQLYNEQFF. This chain uses TRBV27 with TRBJ2-1; D might be TRBD1 (5 bases). Germline CDR1 is MNHEY and CDR2 is SMNVEV (reference sequence). Trimming cost V 5 bases and J 4 bases, with 12 bases left between them. The CDR3 totals 14 residues.

The chain joins TRBV6-5 to TRBJ1-2; the D is unclear. V was trimmed by 6 bases and J by 7 bases, leaving 15 bases between them. Germline V lookup: CDR1 MNHEY, CDR2 SVGAGI. The CDR3 has 13 residues. The DNA of the CDR3 is TGTGCCAGCAGATCGGGTCAGAAGGGTGGCTACACCTTC. Translated: CASRSGQKGGYTF.

This clonotype was seen more than once but under ten times. The chain is built from TRBV12-3 or TRBV12-4 and TRBJ2-7; TRBD1 matches 9 bases. Unmatched junction bases numbered 1, after V lost 1 base and J lost 0 bases. This CDR3 comprises 15 residues. The chain's CDR3 is CASSLGQGDSYEQYF. The DNA for the CDR3 is TGTGCCAGCAGTTTAGGACAGGGGGACTCCTACGAGCAGTACTTC.

The chain has TRBV6-2 or TRBV6-3 and TRBJ1-1; 7 bases are a match to TRBD1. The CDR3 is made up of 13 amino acids. Germline loops: CDR1 MNHEY, CDR2 SVGEGT. The CDR3 DNA reads TGTGCTATCGATGAGGGGGCGAACACTGAAGCTTTCTTT. It translates to CAIDEGANTEAFF.

Ten or more counts support this clonotype. The chain is built from TRBV14 and TRBJ1-5; D ambiguous. V gave up 3 bases and J gave up 5 bases, with 8 bases separating them. The CDR3 sequence is 13 residues long. CDR1 is SGHDN and CDR2 is FVKESK in the germline V gene. CDR3: CASSQGPDQPQHF. The CDR3 coding sequence is TGTGCCAGCAGCCAGGGTCCTGATCAGCCCCAGCATTTT.